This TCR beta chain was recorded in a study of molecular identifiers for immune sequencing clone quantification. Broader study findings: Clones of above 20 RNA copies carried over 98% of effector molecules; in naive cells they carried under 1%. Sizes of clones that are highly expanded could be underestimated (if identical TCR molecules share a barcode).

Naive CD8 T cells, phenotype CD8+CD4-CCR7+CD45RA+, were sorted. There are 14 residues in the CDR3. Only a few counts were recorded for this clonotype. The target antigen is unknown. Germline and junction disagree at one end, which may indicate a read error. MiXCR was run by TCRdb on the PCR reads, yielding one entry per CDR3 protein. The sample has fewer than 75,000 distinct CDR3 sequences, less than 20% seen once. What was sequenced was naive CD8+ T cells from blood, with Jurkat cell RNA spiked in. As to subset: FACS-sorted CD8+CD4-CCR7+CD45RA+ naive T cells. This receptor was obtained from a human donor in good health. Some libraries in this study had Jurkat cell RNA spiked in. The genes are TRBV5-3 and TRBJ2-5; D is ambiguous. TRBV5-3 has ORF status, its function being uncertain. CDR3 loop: CASSLGSSREAQYF. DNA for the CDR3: TGTGCCAGCAGCCTGGGGTCATCTCGAGAGGCCCAGTACTTC.